Listed here are 14 T cell receptor beta chains from one sample, sequenced in a study of blood T cells in healthy people across ages. It was with a sample-barcoded 5' primer and a J-beta primer mix that a second PCR of roughly 7 to 12 cycles was run. Using its own MiXCR run on the 5' RACE reads, TCRdb lists one record per CDR3 protein. The sample has 1.2 million to 1.5 million distinct CDR3 sequences; around 39% are singletons. The specimen was blood. Receptor source: a woman aged 18-29 years in good health.

This clonotype occurred a few times. The chain is built from TRBV20-1 and TRBJ2-5, with 7 bases aligning to TRBD2. Trimming cost V 7 bases and J 1 base; bases outside gene matches: 3. CDR1 is DFQATT, CDR2 SNEGSKA, per germline (reference sequence). This CDR3 spans 12 amino acids. In nucleotides, the CDR3 is TGCAGTGGGGAGGGCAGCCAAGAGACCCAGTACTTC. Its protein is CSGEGSQETQYF.

The chain recombines TRBV10-1 with TRBJ2-3; TRBD1 might be the D (5 bases). The CDR3 length is 14 residues. CDR1 is WNHNN and CDR2 is SYGVQD in the germline V gene (reference sequence). Trimming took 2 bases from V and 4 from J, leaving 10 bases between them. CDR3 bases: TGCGCCAGCAGTGAGGCACCAGGGTCAGATACGCAGTATTTT. Amino acid sequence: CASSEAPGSDTQYF.

There are a few counts of this clonotype. DNA of the CDR3: TGCAGTGCTAGAGATCGGGGACTTCCCAAGGCAGATACGCAGTATTTT. Protein: CSARDRGLPKADTQYF. The J gene is TRBJ2-3, the V gene TRBV20-1; D possibly corresponds to TRBD2 (6 bases). Trimming left V 0 bases short and J 4 bases short, with 17 bases between. Germline CDR1 and CDR2: DFQATT and SNEGSKA (reference sequence). The CDR3 has 16 residues.

The chain has TRBV6-1 and TRBJ1-1, with D possibly TRBD1 on 6 matching bases. In germline, CDR1 is MNHNS, CDR2 SASEGT. The ends were cut back, 6 bases at V and 6 bases at J, with 29 bases in the middle. CDR3 length: 18 residues. CDR3 region: CASRPRETGPGLLSEAFF. The CDR3, as DNA: TGTGCCAGCAGACCACGAGAGACAGGACCCGGCCTACTTTCTGAAGCTTTCTTT.

The rearrangement joins TRBV12-3 or TRBV12-4 to TRBJ2-7; TRBD2 matches at 7 bases. The CDR3 extends over 15 amino acids. Trimming at V came to 5 bases and at J to 1 base, leaving 8 bases not matched to a gene. CDR3 nucleotides: TGTGCCAGCAGTCCCCCAGCGGGGAAATCCTACGAGCAGTACTTC. This codes for CASSPPAGKSYEQYF.

The chain links TRBV6-2 or TRBV6-3 to TRBJ1-5; weak D call: TRBD1 (5 bases). The germline V gene encodes CDR1 MNHEY and CDR2 SVGEGT. There are 17 residues in the CDR3. V lost 5 bases, J lost 0 bases, and 17 bases lay in between. The CDR3 sequence: CASSPRQRQYSNQPQHF. CDR3 nucleotides: TGTGCCAGCAGTCCCCGACAGAGACAATATAGCAATCAGCCCCAGCATTTT.

With regard to this clonotype: A much larger clone lies one base from this, so it may be a read error. The J gene is TRBJ2-5, the V gene TRBV29-1, with 12 nucleotides matching TRBD2. Germline CDR1 SQVTM, CDR2 ANQGSEA. The trim removed 6 bases at V and 11 bases at J, leaving 10 bases unmatched. The CDR3 length is 13 residues. The CDR3 here is CSVGTSGYNEQYF. In DNA form, the CDR3 reads TGCAGCGTCGGGACTAGCGGGTACAATGAGCAGTACTTC.

About this clonotype: Its ends do not fully match the called genes, so a read error is possible. J is TRBJ2-1 and V is TRBV10-3; no definite D call. The germline V gene encodes CDR1 ENHRY and CDR2 SYGVKD. This CDR3 has 15 amino acids. In nucleotides, the CDR3 is TGTGCCGTCAGTGACTTCGAGGCCGGTAACAATGAGCAGTTCTTC. It specifies CAVSDFEAGNNEQFF.

The chain employs TRBV4-1 and TRBJ1-1; D might be TRBD1 (5 bases). V lost 4 bases and J lost 5, with 14 bases in between. The CDR3 totals 14 residues. The germline V gene encodes CDR1 MGHRA and CDR2 YSYEKL. CDR3 loop: CASSPPGKRTEAFF. CDR3 bases: TGCGCCAGCAGCCCACCAGGGAAGAGAACTGAAGCTTTCTTT.

The table lists this clonotype with a few counts. CDR3 loop: CASSELLGDTEAFF. As DNA, the CDR3 is TGTGCCAGCAGTGAATTGTTGGGGGATACTGAAGCTTTCTTT. The chain carries TRBV25-1 and TRBJ1-1, with D maybe TRBD1 (5 bases). This CDR3 has 14 amino acids. V was clipped by 1 base and J by 5 bases, with 11 bases between them. Looked up from germline, CDR1 is MGHDK and CDR2 is SYGVNS. The variable domain in full, with the rest retrieved from reference TRBV25-1 and TRBJ1-1, is EADIYQTPRYLVIGTGKKITLECSQTMGHDKMYWYQQDPGMELHLIHYSYGVNSTEKGDLSSESTVSRIRTEHFPLTLESARPSHTSQYLCASSELLGDTEAFFGQGTRLTVV.

The CDR3 protein is CASSYRTADYEQYF. CDR3 bases: TGTGCCAGCAGTTACCGGACCGCAGACTACGAGCAGTACTTC. The V call is TRBV6-5, the J call TRBJ2-7; D remains ambiguous. V was clipped by 2 bases and J by 3 bases, with 11 bases between them. The V gene's germline CDR1 is MNHEY and CDR2 SVGAGI. The CDR3 contains 14 residues.

The chain is built from TRBV30 and TRBJ2-5; 8 bases match TRBD1. CDR1 is GTSNPN, CDR2 SVGIG, per germline (reference sequence). J lost 11 bases, V lost 3 bases, and 11 bases had no gene match. CDR3 length equals 13 residues. The CDR3 sequence is CAWSAGQANEQYF. The CDR3 DNA is TGTGCCTGGAGCGCGGGACAGGCTAATGAGCAGTACTTC.

This clonotype was seen ten or more times. The chain joins TRBV7-2 to TRBJ2-7; TRBD2 matches 8 bases. Trimming removed 5 bases from V and 3 bases from J; junction bases left unmatched: 6. This CDR3 has 14 amino acids. Germline V gene data show CDR1 as SGHTA and CDR2 as FQGNSA. The CDR3 spells CASSPLAGGYEQYF. CDR3 coding DNA: TGTGCCAGCAGCCCTCTAGCGGGTGGCTACGAGCAGTACTTC.

The chain recombines TRBV27 with TRBJ1-2; D not certain. Germline loops: CDR1 MNHEY, CDR2 SMNVEV (reference sequence). The V end lost 8 bases, the J end lost 4 bases, and 20 bases lay between the germline ends. This CDR3 is built from 15 residues. CDR3 nucleotide sequence: TGTGCCAGCTCGGCTCAATATTCCCCTAGCTATGGCTACACCTTC. Translated, it gives CASSAQYSPSYGYTF.